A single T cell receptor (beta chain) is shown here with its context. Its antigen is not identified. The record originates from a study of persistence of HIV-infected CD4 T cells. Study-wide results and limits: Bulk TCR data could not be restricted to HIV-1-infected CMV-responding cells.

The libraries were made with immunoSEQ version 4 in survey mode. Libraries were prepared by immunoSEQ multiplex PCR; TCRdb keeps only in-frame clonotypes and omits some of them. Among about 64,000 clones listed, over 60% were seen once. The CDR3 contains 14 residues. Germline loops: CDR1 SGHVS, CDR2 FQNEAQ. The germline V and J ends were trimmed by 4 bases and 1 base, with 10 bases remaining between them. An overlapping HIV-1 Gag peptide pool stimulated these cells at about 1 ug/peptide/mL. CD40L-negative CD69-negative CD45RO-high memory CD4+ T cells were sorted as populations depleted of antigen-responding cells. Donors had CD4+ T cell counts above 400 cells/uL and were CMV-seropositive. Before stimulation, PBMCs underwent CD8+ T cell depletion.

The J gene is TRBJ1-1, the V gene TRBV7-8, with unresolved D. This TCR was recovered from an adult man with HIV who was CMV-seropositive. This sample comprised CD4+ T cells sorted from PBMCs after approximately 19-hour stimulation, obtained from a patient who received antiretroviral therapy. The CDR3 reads CASSSLTGNTEAFF. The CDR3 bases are TGTGCCAGCAGCTCATTGACGGGGAACACTGAAGCTTTCTTT.